The clone carrying this TCR beta chain was detected only a few times. The data were taken from a study of blood T cell repertoires in COVID-19. Germline V gives CDR1 SGHNT, CDR2 YYREEE (reference sequence). The CDR3 has 12 residues. Deletions cut 5 bases from V and 5 bases from J, with 9 bases between. Repertoires were generated with immunoSEQ multiplex PCR, while TCRdb's copy carries only in-frame clones and drops some. The repertoire consists of more than 400,000 clones, with around 85% occurring once and the leading ten covering roughly 3.2%. This receptor was identified in a human donor in a cohort sampled during active COVID-19. The sequencing sample was made of peripheral blood. The chain uses TRBV5-4 and TRBJ2-3, with D maybe TRBD1 (5 bases). The CDR3 bases are TGTGCCAGCAGTTTGACAGTAGATACGCAGTATTTT. This gives the protein CASSLTVDTQYF. Full variable domain (missing parts from reference TRBV5-4 and TRBJ2-3): ETGVTQSPTHLIKTRGQQVTLRCSSQSGHNTVSWYQQALGQGPQFIFQYYREEENGRGNFPPRFSGLQFPNYSSELNVNALELDDSALYLCASSLTVDTQYFGPGTRLTVL.